The 5 T cell receptor beta chains presented below share a single source sample, sequenced in a study of control samples from healthy donors and cancer patients. Clones were read by immunoSEQ multiplex PCR, and TCRdb kept only the in-frame ones, dropping some. The sample shows 390,000 or so clones, approximately 92% of them seen only once. Specimen: PBMCs. These receptors came from a man aged 35-49 years with head and neck cancer.

This chain connects TRBV5-1 to TRBJ2-5, with D hard to call. This CDR3 has 12 amino acids. CDR1 and CDR2 from the germline V gene are SGHRS and YFSETQ. The V end was cut by 2 bases, the J end by 6 bases, with 8 bases between. DNA of the CDR3: TGCGCCAGCAGCTTCGGCAGACAGACCCAGTACTTC. This sequence encodes CASSFGRQTQYF.

The genes are TRBV7-2 and TRBJ1-4; no reliable D call. Germline-derived CDR1 and CDR2 are SGHTA and FQGNSA. The V end was cut by 1 base, the J end by 0 bases, with 3 bases between. The CDR3 covers 14 residues. The CDR3 loop reads CASSLDATNEKLFF. The CDR3 nucleotides are TGTGCCAGCAGCTTAGACGCAACTAATGAAAAACTGTTTTTT.

The genes are TRBV10-1 and TRBJ2-2; 8 nucleotides align to TRBD2. The CDR3 is 17 residues long. V lost 5 bases to trimming and J lost 2 bases; unmatched junction nucleotides: 10. In germline, CDR1 is WNHNN, CDR2 SYGVQD (reference sequence). DNA of the CDR3: TGCGCCAGCAGTAGAGGCCTTAGCGGGATTAACACCGGGGAGCTGTTTTTT. Residues: CASSRGLSGINTGELFF.

CDR3 sequence: CASSPLAGVSEQFF. CDR3 in DNA: TGTGCCAGCAGTCCCCTAGCGGGGGTGTCTGAGCAGTTCTTC. V gene TRBV6-2 or TRBV6-3 combines with J gene TRBJ2-1, with 10 bases identical to TRBD2. The CDR3 totals 14 residues. The trim removed 5 bases at V and 9 bases at J, leaving 7 bases unmatched. In germline, CDR1 is MNHEY, CDR2 SVGEGT.

The chain combines TRBV11-2 with TRBJ2-1, with 9 nucleotides matching TRBD2. The CDR3 extends over 16 amino acids. V trimming: 5 bases; J trimming: 5 bases; junction bases outside the gene matches: 10. The germline V gene has CDR1 SGHAT and CDR2 FQNNGV. CDR3 nucleotides: TGTGCCAGCAGCACCCATGTTAGCGGGGGAGACAATGAGCAGTTCTTC. Translating gives CASSTHVSGGDNEQFF.